The 6 T cell receptor beta chains listed next were all sequenced from one sample in a study of blood T cell repertoires in COVID-19. Profiled with immunoSEQ multiplex PCR; TCRdb holds only in-frame clones, not every one. In the table there are 50,000 to 65,000 clones, approximately 72% of which are singletons. The sequenced sample consisted of peripheral blood. The receptors here all came from a woman in her sixties or seventies with COVID-19, enrolled during active disease.

This CDR3 is CASSARVGNQPQHF. The CDR3 region has the DNA TGTGCCAGCAGTGCGCGGGTGGGCAATCAGCCCCAGCATTTT. J is TRBJ1-5 and V is TRBV2, with D unresolved. The CDR3 is 14 residues long. The germline V and J ends were trimmed by 4 bases and 2 bases, with 9 bases remaining between them. The germline V gene has CDR1 SNHLY and CDR2 FYNNEI.

The table lists this clone with a few counts. The CDR3 is CASSVTSGSYNEQFF. CDR3 nucleotide sequence: TGTGCCAGCAGCGTCACTAGCGGCTCCTACAATGAGCAGTTCTTC. The genes are TRBV9 and TRBJ2-1; 8 bases match TRBD2. J lost 0 bases, V lost 2 bases, and 1 base had no gene match. This CDR3 contains 15 residues. Germline V gene data show CDR1 as SGDLS and CDR2 as YYNGEE. The full variable domain, its missing parts supplied by reference TRBV9 and TRBJ2-1, is DSGVTQTPKHLITATGQRVTLRCSPRSGDLSVYWYQQSLDQGLQFLIQYYNGEERAKGNILERFSAQQFPDLHSELNLSSLELGDSALYFCASSVTSGSYNEQFFGPGTRLTVL.

The chain couples TRBV4-1 to TRBJ2-3; 9 positions match TRBD1. The germline CDR1 and CDR2 sequences are MGHRA and YSYEKL. V lost 6 bases to trimming and J lost 4 bases; unmatched junction nucleotides: 8. The CDR3 covers 15 residues. The CDR3 region is CASSLTGGGSDTQYF. The DNA of the CDR3 is TGCGCCAGCAGTCTAACAGGGGGCGGGTCAGATACGCAGTATTTT.

This clone is a singleton in its sample. The genes are TRBV6-5 and TRBJ1-5; TRBD1 matches at 7 bases. Germline CDR1 is MNHEY and CDR2 is SVGAGI. The CDR3 is 14 residues long. With 0 bases clipped from V and 9 bases from J, the junction kept 5 bases outside the gene matches. CDR3 DNA sequence: TGTGCCAGCAGTTACTCGAGGGGGCGCGGGCCCCAGCATTTT. Amino acids: CASSYSRGRGPQHF.

V and J are TRBV5-1 and TRBJ1-4; 10 bases fit TRBD1. The ends lost 5 bases at V and 10 bases at J; junction bases unmatched: 5. This CDR3 comprises 13 residues. Germline V CDR1 and CDR2: SGHRS, YFSETQ. The DNA of the CDR3 is TGCGCCAGCAGTCGGGACAGGGGCGGAAAACTGTTTTTT. This encodes CASSRDRGGKLFF.

The genes are TRBV19 and TRBJ2-1; tentatively, D is TRBD2 (7 bases). V was pared by 3 bases and J by 2 bases, with 11 bases between. The CDR3 has 15 amino acids. CDR1 is LNHDA and CDR2 is SQIVND in the germline V gene (reference sequence). The CDR3, as DNA: TGTGCCAGTAGTATTGCGGGGGCTGCCTACAATGAGCAGTTCTTC. This translates into CASSIAGAAYNEQFF.